Presented here are 13 T cell receptor beta chains from one specimen sequenced in a study of T-cell reconstitution after alpha-beta-depleted transplantation in children. Preparing the TCRbeta library involved the use of unique molecular identifiers. TCRdb itself ran the PCR reads through MiXCR, one entry per CDR3 protein. Seen here are fewer than 95,000 distinct CDR3 sequences, 9.5% to 15% observed once, and the top ten hold 11% to 15%. The source was PBMCs from the stem cell graft donor, collected from the stem cell graft. The receptors shown here come from a human donor who donated a stem cell graft to a child with inherited bone marrow failure.

The table lists this clonotype with many counts. CDR3 DNA: TGCAGCGTTGAGGACAGGCGAGGCACAGATACGCAGTATTTT. It translates to CSVEDRRGTDTQYF. V is TRBV29-1 and J is TRBJ2-3; 7 bases agree with TRBD1. Trimming removed 3 bases from V and 1 base from J; junction bases left unmatched: 4. Germline values: CDR1 SQVTM, CDR2 ANQGSEA. The CDR3 loop spans 14 amino acids.

The table lists this clonotype with a few counts. The V gene is TRBV6-2 or TRBV6-3, the J gene TRBJ1-1; 7 bases line up with TRBD1. Germline CDR1 is MNHEY and CDR2 is SVGEGT. The CDR3 totals 14 residues. J was trimmed by 7 bases and V by 6 bases; bases with no gene match: 11. CDR3 coding DNA: TGTGCCAGCAGCTCTACAGGGGAGTCGAATGAAGCTTTCTTT. Amino acid sequence: CASSSTGESNEAFF.

This clonotype was detected many times. The gene calls are TRBV5-6 and TRBJ2-6; weak D call: TRBD2 (5 bases). The germline gives CDR1 SGHDT, CDR2 YYEEEE. The CDR3 extends over 17 amino acids. V gave up 1 base and J gave up 0 bases, with 11 bases separating them. In DNA form, the CDR3 reads TGTGCCAGCAGCTTGAATCCGGGGTCCTCTGGGGCCAACGTCCTGACTTTC. This gives the protein CASSLNPGSSGANVLTF. Full variable domain (remainder filled in from reference TRBV5-6 and TRBJ2-6): DAGVTQSPTHLIKTRGQQVTLRCSPKSGHDTVSWYQQALGQGPQFIFQYYEEEERQRGNFPDRFSGHQFPNYSSELNVNALLLGDSALYLCASSLNPGSSGANVLTFGAGSRLTVL.

This clonotype was seen many times. The rearrangement uses TRBV4-3 and TRBJ1-1; 7 nucleotides line up with TRBD1. The CDR3 has 16 residues. The V gene's germline CDR1 is LGHNA and CDR2 YSLEER. J was trimmed by 0 bases and V by 0 bases; bases with no gene match: 4. This CDR3 is CASSQDFDRVNTEAFF. The CDR3 bases are TGCGCCAGCAGCCAAGATTTCGACAGGGTGAACACTGAAGCTTTCTTT.

The rearrangement uses TRBV5-1 and TRBJ1-3, with TRBD1 identical over 7 bases. The CDR3 totals 15 residues. CDR1 is SGHRS, CDR2 YFSETQ, per germline. The trim removed 0 bases at V and 4 bases at J, leaving 4 bases unmatched. The CDR3 sequence: CASSLGDSGGNTIYF. The DNA for the CDR3 is TGCGCCAGCAGCTTGGGGGACAGCGGAGGAAACACCATATATTTT.

The V call is TRBV5-1, the J call TRBJ2-7; 7 bases are a match to TRBD2. With 1 base clipped from V and 6 bases from J, the junction kept 7 bases outside the gene matches. The CDR3 consists of 14 residues. Germline values: CDR1 SGHRS, CDR2 YFSETQ. The CDR3 sequence: CASSLTSATSEQYF. The CDR3 nucleotides read TGCGCCAGCAGCTTGACTAGCGCGACTTCCGAGCAGTACTTC.

This clonotype was seen many times. This sequence joins TRBV21-1 and TRBJ2-1. TRBV21-1 is assigned pseudogene status. This CDR3 region has 14 residues. The DNA for the CDR3 is TGTGCCAGCCATCAGTCTAGAGTGTACAATGAGCAGTTCTTC. It is translated as CASHQSRVYNEQFF.

The chain employs TRBV3-1 and TRBJ2-2, with D possibly TRBD2 on 6 matching bases. CDR3 length: 14 amino acids. From germline, CDR1 is LGHDT and CDR2 YNNKEL (reference sequence). Deletions cut 4 bases from V and 6 bases from J, with 12 bases between. CDR3 coding DNA: TGTGCCAGCAGCCCGCGGGGTAGTGCCGGGGAGCTGTTTTTT. It codes for CASSPRGSAGELFF.

At least ten counts were recorded for this clonotype. The chain links TRBV5-1 to TRBJ2-2; the D is unclear. V gave up 0 bases and J gave up 1 base, with 7 bases separating them. CDR1 and CDR2 from the germline V gene are SGHRS and YFSETQ. The CDR3 covers 15 residues. This CDR3 reads CASSLDTGNTGELFF. The CDR3 DNA reads as TGCGCCAGCAGCTTGGATACGGGGAACACCGGGGAGCTGTTTTTT.

This clonotype was seen at least ten times. The rearrangement joins TRBV6-6 to TRBJ1-2, with 7 bases aligning to TRBD1. Looked up from germline, CDR1 is MNHNY and CDR2 is SVGAGI (reference sequence). V lost 5 bases and J lost 3; bases outside the gene matches: 3. CDR3 length equals 13 residues. CDR3 amino acids: CASSPTGDYGYTF. The CDR3 coding sequence is TGTGCCAGCAGTCCTACAGGGGACTATGGCTACACCTTC.

The sample holds many counts of this clonotype. The chain couples TRBV11-3 to TRBJ2-6, with TRBD2 as a possible D gene (5 bases). V dropped 4 bases and J dropped 0 bases, with 16 bases sitting between them. This CDR3 comprises 18 residues. Looked up from germline, CDR1 is SGHNT and CDR2 is YENEEA. In DNA form, the CDR3 reads TGTGCCAGCAGCTCCCGCGGAGGCTCTAGCTCTGGGGCCAACGTCCTGACTTTC. Protein: CASSSRGGSSSGANVLTF.

This clonotype was seen many times. The chain has TRBV12-3 or TRBV12-4 and TRBJ2-5, with D unresolved. The CDR3 contains 14 residues. V lost 6 bases, J lost 4 bases, and 15 bases lay in between. The CDR3 nucleotides read TGTGCCAGCAGCCACCGGGCCGCGCGAGAGACCCAGTACTTC. Its translation: CASSHRAARETQYF.

This clonotype was detected ten times or more. The rearrangement links TRBV29-1 to TRBJ1-1, with D unresolved. The CDR3 is 13 amino acids. Germline V gene lookup returns CDR1 SQVTM and CDR2 ANQGSEA. Deletions cut 5 bases from V and 3 bases from J, with 13 bases between. As DNA, the CDR3 is TGCAGCGTTCCGGGCGTTTGGGACACTGAAGCTTTCTTT. It translates to CSVPGVWDTEAFF. Using reference TRBV29-1 and TRBJ1-1 for the parts outside the CDR3, the full variable domain is SAVISQKPSRDICQRGTSLTIQCQVDSQVTMMFWYRQQPGQSLTLIATANQGSEATYESGFVIDKFPISRPNLTFSTLTVSNMSPEDSSIYLCSVPGVWDTEAFFGQGTRLTVV.